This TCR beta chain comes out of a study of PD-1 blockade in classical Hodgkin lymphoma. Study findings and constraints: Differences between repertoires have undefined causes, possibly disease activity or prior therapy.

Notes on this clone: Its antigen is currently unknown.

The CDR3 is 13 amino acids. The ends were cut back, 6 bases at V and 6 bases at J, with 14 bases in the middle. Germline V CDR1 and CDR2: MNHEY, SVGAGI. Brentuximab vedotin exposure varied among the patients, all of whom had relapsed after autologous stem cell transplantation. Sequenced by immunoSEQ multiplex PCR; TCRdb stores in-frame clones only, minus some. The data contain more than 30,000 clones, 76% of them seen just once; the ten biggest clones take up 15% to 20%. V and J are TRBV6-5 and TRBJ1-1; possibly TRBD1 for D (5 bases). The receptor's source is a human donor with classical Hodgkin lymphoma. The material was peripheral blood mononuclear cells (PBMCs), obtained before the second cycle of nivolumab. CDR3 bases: TGTGCCAGCAGCTATACGCCGGGGGCTGAAGCTTTCTTT. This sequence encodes CASSYTPGAEAFF.